Each of the 32 T cell receptor beta chains below was sequenced from the same sample in a study of blood T cells in healthy people across ages. A sample-barcoded 5' primer and a J-beta primer mix were used in a second PCR of roughly 6 to 12 cycles. Each CDR3 protein is one row after TCRdb ran MiXCR on the 5' RACE reads. The repertoire consists of about 750,000 distinct CDR3 sequences, with approximately 53% occurring once and the leading ten covering approximately 40%. Sequencing was carried out using blood. Every receptor here comes from an older man in good health.

V and J are TRBV13 and TRBJ2-7; D is undetermined. The germline gives CDR1 PRHDT, CDR2 FYEKMQ (reference sequence). The CDR3 length is 11 residues. Trimming shortened V by 5 bases and J by 7 bases, and 9 bases separated the two germline ends. CDR3 sequence: CASSHLGEQYF. The CDR3 region has the DNA TGTGCCAGCAGCCACCTGGGGGAGCAGTACTTC.

This clonotype was seen only a few times. This chain links TRBV7-2 with TRBJ2-3; 8 bases are a match to TRBD1. With V trimmed by 1 base and J by 14 bases, 17 bases remained unmatched. Germline V lookup: CDR1 SGHTA, CDR2 FQGNSA. CDR3 length: 16 residues. Here the CDR3 reads CASSLGRGRNHRYAYF. CDR3 bases: TGTGCCAGCAGCTTAGGCAGGGGGCGCAATCACAGATACGCGTATTTT.

This rearrangement joins TRBV25-1 to TRBJ2-5; a possible D gene is TRBD2 (5 bases). The CDR3 totals 17 residues. Trimming pared 6 bases from V and 0 bases from J, leaving 20 bases between. Per germline, CDR1 MGHDK and CDR2 SYGVNS. This CDR3 reads CASSRQSPLADQETQYF. CDR3 DNA sequence: TGTGCCAGCAGCCGACAAAGCCCTCTAGCCGACCAAGAGACCCAGTACTTC.

This clonotype was recorded only once. The V and J genes are TRBV14 and TRBJ2-1; possible D gene TRBD2, 7 bases. V dropped 2 bases and J dropped 0 bases, with 17 bases sitting between them. CDR1 is SGHDN and CDR2 is FVKESK in the germline V gene. The CDR3 sequence is 18 residues long. The CDR3 spells CASSQLRGGLSSYNEQFF. In DNA form, the CDR3 reads TGTGCCAGCAGCCAACTAAGGGGGGGACTTAGCTCCTACAATGAGCAGTTCTTC.

The chain combines TRBV9 with TRBJ2-3; D gene ambiguous. The CDR3 is 15 amino acids. With 0 bases removed from V and 2 bases from J, the gap between germline ends came to 10 bases. The germline CDR1 and CDR2 sequences are SGDLS and YYNGEE. The CDR3 coding sequence is TGTGCCAGCAGCGTAGGGGCTAACGACACAGATACGCAGTATTTT. Translation gives CASSVGANDTDTQYF.

The gene calls are TRBV4-2 and TRBJ2-7; D is perhaps TRBD1 (6 bases). Germline V gene sequence: CDR1 LGHNA, CDR2 YNFKEQ. Trimming left V 1 base short and J 3 bases short, with 10 bases between. The CDR3 contains 14 residues. The CDR3 here is CASSQAQGDYEQYF. The CDR3 region has the DNA TGTGCCAGCAGCCAAGCACAGGGAGACTACGAGCAGTACTTC.

V is TRBV27 and J is TRBJ2-7, with D maybe TRBD2 (5 bases). V was clipped by 10 bases and J by 1 base, with 14 bases between them. CDR1 MNHEY and CDR2 SMNVEV come from the germline V gene (reference sequence). The CDR3 consists of 13 residues. CDR3 nucleotide sequence: TGTGCCACCGGGGTCAGGTCTTCCTACGAGCAGTACTTC. It translates to CATGVRSSYEQYF.

The rearrangement uses TRBV5-1 and TRBJ2-7; 10 bases match TRBD2. From germline, CDR1 is SGHRS and CDR2 YFSETQ. This CDR3 contains 16 residues. The ends lost 4 bases at V and 0 bases at J; junction bases unmatched: 7. CDR3 sequence reads: CASSMTSGHSSYEQYF. In DNA form, the CDR3 reads TGCGCCAGCAGCATGACTAGCGGGCACAGCTCCTACGAGCAGTACTTC.

This chain uses TRBV2 with TRBJ2-5, with D possibly TRBD1 on 6 matching bases. Trimming took 4 bases from V and 5 from J, leaving 14 bases between them. The V gene's germline CDR1 is SNHLY and CDR2 FYNNEI. The CDR3 covers 14 residues. CDR3 sequence: CASSGDKAMETQYF. The DNA of the CDR3 is TGTGCCAGCAGTGGGGACAAAGCAATGGAGACCCAGTACTTC.

The rearrangement uses TRBV6-5 and TRBJ2-4, with D perhaps matching TRBD1 (6 bases). Matching the DNA end better, TRBJ2-7 makes the J call doubtful. Germline CDR1 is MNHEY and CDR2 is SVGAGI. The CDR3 length is 16 residues. The CDR3 reads CASSYSGQGHPYEQYF. CDR3 DNA sequence: TGTGCCAGCAGTTACTCGGGTCAGGGGCACCCCTACGAGCAGTACTTC.

The rearrangement joins TRBV12-3 or TRBV12-4 to TRBJ2-2; TRBD1 matches at 7 bases. V trimming: 6 bases; J trimming: 3 bases; junction bases outside the gene matches: 4. This CDR3 comprises 14 residues. The CDR3, as DNA: TGTGCCAGCAGCGCCGGGACAGACACCGGGGAGCTGTTTTTT. This sequence encodes CASSAGTDTGELFF.

As to this clonotype: Because the CDR3's place on the DNA is in doubt, the DNA is left out and the CDR3 is given as listed by TCRdb. V usage is TRBV29-1 and J usage is TRBJ2-5; TRBD1, the table's D call, was not compared with the DNA. The CDR3 contains 20 residues when both ends are counted. Germline-derived CDR1 and CDR2 are SQVTM and ANQGSEA. The chain's CDR3 is CSVEGGQTYEQYFGAGTQYF.

This chain uses TRBV24-1 with TRBJ2-1; 12 positions match TRBD2. The CDR3 covers 17 residues. Germline V lookup: CDR1 KGHDR, CDR2 SFDVKD. V was clipped by 4 bases and J by 0 bases; unmatched bases: 3. CDR3 residues: CATSDRTSGASYNEQFF. The CDR3 nucleotides are TGTGCCACCAGTGACCGGACTAGCGGGGCCTCCTACAATGAGCAGTTCTTC.

The chain joins TRBV10-3 to TRBJ2-4, with TRBD2 identical over 7 bases. The J call may be faulty, since TRBJ2-7 better matches the DNA end. CDR3 length: 13 amino acids. The V gene's germline CDR1 is ENHRY and CDR2 SYGVKD. The CDR3 region has the DNA TGTGCCATCCGCCCGGCGGGAGACGGCGAGCAGTACTTC. The encoded protein is CAIRPAGDGEQYF.

In this sample, this clonotype turned up a few times. The V call is TRBV7-6, the J call TRBJ2-7; TRBD2 matches 11 bases. V dropped 1 base and J dropped 7; count of bases not matched to a gene: 3. The germline gives CDR1 SGHVS, CDR2 FNYEAQ. This CDR3 has 14 amino acids. CDR3 nucleotides: TGTGCCAGCAGCTTAGAGGGACTAGCGGAGGAGCAGTACTTC. Translated, it gives CASSLEGLAEEQYF.

This clonotype has just one count. V gene TRBV4-2 combines with J gene TRBJ2-1, with D perhaps given as TRBD1 or TRBD2 (5 bases each). Trimming shortened V by 7 bases and J by 1 base, and 20 bases separated the two germline ends. This CDR3 is 17 amino acids long. From germline, CDR1 is LGHNA and CDR2 YNFKEQ. Written as DNA, the CDR3 is TGTGCCAGCACCCACGGTATCAGAGGGGCGTCCTACAATGAGCAGTTCTTC. Protein: CASTHGIRGASYNEQFF.

The rearrangement links TRBV7-9 to TRBJ1-4; TRBD1 matches at 10 bases. CDR1 is SEHNR and CDR2 is FQNEAQ in the germline V gene (reference sequence). The V and J ends lost 4 bases and 1 base, in that order; junction bases with no gene match: 9. The CDR3 has 18 residues. Here the CDR3 reads CASSSNSRDRGTNEKLFF. Written as DNA, the CDR3 is TGTGCCAGCAGCTCCAATTCGCGGGACAGGGGAACTAATGAAAAACTGTTTTTT.

The V gene is TRBV6-1, the J gene TRBJ2-3; tentatively, D is TRBD2 (5 bases). The CDR3 runs to 18 residues. V lost 1 base to trimming and J lost 14 bases, with 31 bases between them. Germline CDR1 reads MNHNS; CDR2 reads SASEGT. As DNA, the CDR3 is TGTGCCAGCAGTGAAGAAGGTCCCCGGGGTGGGAGCTGGAGAGACGCGTATTTT. This sequence encodes CASSEEGPRGGSWRDAYF.

This clonotype was seen more than once but under ten times. The rearrangement uses TRBV5-1 and TRBJ1-5; perhaps TRBD1 as D (5 bases). The CDR3 totals 14 residues. Trimming left V 2 bases short and J 9 bases short, with 15 bases between. Germline V gene lookup returns CDR1 SGHRS and CDR2 YFSETQ. The CDR3 DNA reads TGCGCCAGCAGCTTAGGCGGGGACTCCGGGCCCCAGCATTTT. Translation gives CASSLGGDSGPQHF.

This clonotype appeared a few times. V usage is TRBV29-1 and J usage is TRBJ1-1; no firm D call. Germline assignment: CDR1 SQVTM and CDR2 ANQGSEA. The CDR3 extends over 14 amino acids. Trimming took 3 bases from V and 1 from J, leaving 12 bases between them. CDR3 sequence: CSVDAWQANTEAFF. CDR3 nucleotides: TGCAGCGTTGATGCGTGGCAGGCGAACACTGAAGCTTTCTTT.

This chain joins TRBV6-6 and TRBJ2-7; 9 positions match TRBD2. The CDR3 is 14 amino acids. The V gene end was trimmed by 7 bases and the J gene end by 6 bases; junction bases not matched to a gene: 10. Germline CDR1 and CDR2: MNHNY and SVGAGI (reference sequence). CDR3 amino acids: CASTPLAGEAEQYF. In DNA, the CDR3 is TGTGCCAGCACCCCTTTAGCGGGAGAGGCCGAGCAGTACTTC.

The CDR3 nucleotides read TGTGCCAGCAGCGTCGCGGGACTAGCGGGTGTCTCCTACGAGCAGTACTTC. Its translation is CASSVAGLAGVSYEQYF. The chain couples TRBV12-3 or TRBV12-4 to TRBJ2-7, with 12 bases that match TRBD2. V trimming: 6 bases; J trimming: 0 bases; junction bases outside the gene matches: 9. The CDR3 loop spans 17 amino acids.

This clonotype was seen only a few times. The chain combines TRBV27 with TRBJ1-1; D perhaps matches TRBD1 (5 bases). V lost 5 bases and J lost 4, with 17 bases in between. Germline V gene lookup returns CDR1 MNHEY and CDR2 SMNVEV (reference sequence). The CDR3 loop spans 15 amino acids. The CDR3 sequence: CASSPRGGRGTEAFF. CDR3 sequence (DNA): TGTGCCAGCAGTCCGCGGGGTGGAAGGGGCACTGAAGCTTTCTTT.

The sample holds one count of this clonotype. The chain couples TRBV20-1 to TRBJ1-2; D is perhaps TRBD1 (5 bases). This CDR3 region has 15 residues. Germline CDR1 reads DFQATT; CDR2 reads SNEGSKA (reference sequence). The V and J ends lost 0 bases and 4 bases respectively, with 15 bases between them. CDR3 sequence (DNA): TGCAGTGCTAGAGATGGGGCAGCTCCTACCTATGGCTACACCTTC. Translation: CSARDGAAPTYGYTF.

This chain uses TRBV5-1 with TRBJ1-2; D is unresolved. The germline gives CDR1 SGHRS, CDR2 YFSETQ. V was pared by 6 bases and J by 8 bases, with 23 bases between. The CDR3 spans 15 residues. In nucleotides, the CDR3 is TGCGCCAGCACCTCAACTCCGACCGTGTTTACCGGCTACACCTTC. It encodes CASTSTPTVFTGYTF.

This clonotype showed up just once. This chain links TRBV7-2 with TRBJ2-7; unclear D gene. The CDR3 covers 15 residues. Deletions cut 2 bases from V and 3 bases from J, with 14 bases between. Germline CDR1 reads SGHTA; CDR2 reads FQGNSA. The CDR3 spells CASSLNPLPNYEQYF. CDR3 nucleotides: TGTGCCAGCAGCTTAAATCCCCTGCCAAACTACGAGCAGTACTTC.

This chain links TRBV7-2 with TRBJ2-1; D gene uncertain. Trimming shortened V by 4 bases and J by 10 bases, and 20 bases separated the two germline ends. The length of the CDR3 is 15 residues. Germline CDR1 reads SGHTA; CDR2 reads FQGNSA. The CDR3 here is CASSSRESGKREQFF. The CDR3, as DNA: TGTGCCAGCAGCTCAAGGGAATCAGGAAAGAGGGAGCAGTTCTTC.

The V call is TRBV4-1, the J call TRBJ2-3; 7 bases agree with TRBD2. Trimming cost V 4 bases and J 14 bases; bases outside gene matches: 21. Germline CDR1 is MGHRA and CDR2 is YSYEKL. The CDR3 covers 16 residues. The CDR3 nucleotides are TGCGCCAGCAGCCCACTTGCGGCGGGAGAGGGCAGATACGCGTATTTT. Amino acids: CASSPLAAGEGRYAYF.

This clonotype was seen only a few times. The chain's CDR3 is CASSFRQTNQPQHF. For the CDR3, the DNA is TGTGCCAGCAGTTTTAGACAGACCAATCAGCCCCAGCATTTT. This chain connects TRBV28 to TRBJ1-5; tentative D call: TRBD1 (5 bases). Germline-derived CDR1 and CDR2 are MDHEN and SYDVKM. The V end was cut by 3 bases, the J end by 3 bases, with 9 bases between. There are 14 residues in the CDR3.

This clonotype came up a few times. The V call is TRBV6-6, the J call TRBJ1-6; the D gene is possibly TRBD1 (5 bases). V lost 5 bases, J lost 4 bases, and 6 bases lay in between. The CDR3 covers 13 residues. Germline V lookup: CDR1 MNHNY, CDR2 SVGAGI (reference sequence). CDR3 region: CASSGTYNSPLHF. The CDR3 region has the DNA TGTGCCAGCAGTGGGACTTATAATTCACCCCTCCACTTT.

The chain couples TRBV5-5 to TRBJ2-7, with a tentative D call TRBD1 (6 bases). Germline V CDR1 and CDR2: SGHKS, YYEKEE (reference sequence). V lost 7 bases and J 4 bases, leaving 27 bases between the germline ends. This CDR3 has 17 amino acids. CDR3 sequence reads: CASGLQGRPSGAYEQYF. For the CDR3, the DNA is TGTGCCAGCGGCCTCCAGGGGCGACCCTCTGGAGCATACGAGCAGTACTTC.

This clonotype has a handful of counts. The chain recombines TRBV29-1 with TRBJ2-3; tentatively, D is TRBD1 or TRBD2 (6 bases each). The germline V gene has CDR1 SQVTM and CDR2 ANQGSEA. The CDR3 length is 13 residues. The germline V and J ends were trimmed by 5 bases and 14 bases, with 23 bases remaining between them. The CDR3 nucleotides are TGCAGCGTTACCTGGGGAGAGGGGGGATACGCGTATTTT. It encodes CSVTWGEGGYAYF.